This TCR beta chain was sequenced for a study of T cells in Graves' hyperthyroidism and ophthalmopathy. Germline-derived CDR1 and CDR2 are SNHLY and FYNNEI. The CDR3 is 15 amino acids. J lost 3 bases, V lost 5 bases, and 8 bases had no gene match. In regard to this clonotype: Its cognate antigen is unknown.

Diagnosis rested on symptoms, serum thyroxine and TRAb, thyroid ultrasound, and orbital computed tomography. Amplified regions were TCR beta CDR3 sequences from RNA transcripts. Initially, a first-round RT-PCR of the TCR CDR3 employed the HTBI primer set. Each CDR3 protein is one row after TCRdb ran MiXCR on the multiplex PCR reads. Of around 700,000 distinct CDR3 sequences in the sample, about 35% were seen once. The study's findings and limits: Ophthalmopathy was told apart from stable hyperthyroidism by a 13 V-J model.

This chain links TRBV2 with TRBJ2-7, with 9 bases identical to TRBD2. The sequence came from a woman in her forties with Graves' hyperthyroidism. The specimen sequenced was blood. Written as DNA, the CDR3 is TGTGCCAGCAGTACGGGGGGGACTAGCAACTACGAGCAGTACTTC. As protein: CASSTGGTSNYEQYF.